These 7 T cell receptor beta chains were all obtained from the same sample, sequenced in a study of blood T cell repertoires in COVID-19. The repertoire was sequenced with immunoSEQ multiplex PCR; TCRdb's copy has only in-frame clones and lacks some. The sample holds about 200,000 clones, 82% seen once. Sequences were obtained from PBMCs or T cells enriched from blood (not recorded which). The receptors derive from a man aged 40-49 years who had recovered from COVID-19.

This clone has a single count. V gene TRBV28 combines with J gene TRBJ1-6; no reliable D call. Germline V CDR1 and CDR2: MDHEN, SYDVKM. CDR3 length: 14 amino acids. V was cut by 5 bases and J by 7 bases, with 12 bases left in between. Here the CDR3 reads CASSPRSGNSPLHF. CDR3 DNA sequence: TGTGCCAGCAGTCCTCGGAGCGGGAATTCACCCCTCCACTTT.

The chain has TRBV28 and TRBJ2-7; 7 bases are shared with TRBD1. The V and J ends lost 5 bases and 5 bases, in that order; junction bases with no gene match: 6. The germline V gene has CDR1 MDHEN and CDR2 SYDVKM. There are 13 residues in the CDR3. CDR3 sequence (DNA): TGTGCCAGCAGTCCTCCGGGGACAGACGAGCAGTACTTC. Protein sequence: CASSPPGTDEQYF.

This sequence joins TRBV5-4 and TRBJ2-3; 8 bases match TRBD1. V gave up 4 bases and J gave up 4 bases; unmatched junction bases: 8. There are 15 residues in the CDR3. In germline, CDR1 is SGHNT, CDR2 YYREEE (reference sequence). CDR3 coding DNA: TGTGCCAGCAGCCCCGGTCGGACAGGGCCAGATACGCAGTATTTT. As protein: CASSPGRTGPDTQYF.

The chain employs TRBV11-2 and TRBJ1-4; 7 nucleotides align to TRBD1. The germline V gene has CDR1 SGHAT and CDR2 FQNNGV. The junction had 14 bases not matched to a gene; V was cut back by 0 bases and J by 4 bases. The CDR3 totals 19 residues. CDR3 protein: CASSLDARDSGCCNEKLFF. The CDR3 region has the DNA TGTGCCAGCAGCTTAGATGCTAGGGACAGCGGTTGTTGTAATGAAAAACTGTTTTTT.

Here the CDR3 DNA reads TGTGCCAGCAGTCCACAGAACTTCTATGGCTACACCTTC. Its protein is CASSPQNFYGYTF. This chain connects TRBV12-3 or TRBV12-4 to TRBJ1-2; no reliable D call. The CDR3 is 13 amino acids. Trimming stripped 5 bases from V and 4 bases from J, with 11 bases between.

V and J are TRBV6-5 and TRBJ1-2, with 9 bases identical to TRBD1. The J segment lost 8 bases and the V segment lost 4 bases, leaving 5 bases of the junction unmatched. Germline CDR1 and CDR2: MNHEY and SVGAGI. This CDR3 contains 13 residues. The CDR3 here is CASSSGQGGGYTF. The DNA for the CDR3 is TGTGCCAGCAGTTCGGGACAGGGCGGGGGCTACACCTTC.

This chain uses TRBV7-3 with TRBJ1-6; D remains ambiguous. V was clipped by 5 bases and J by 8 bases, with 13 bases between them. Germline loops: CDR1 SGHTA, CDR2 FQGTGA. The CDR3 has 14 amino acids. CDR3 in DNA: TGTGCCAGCAGCCTGACATCTAAGGATTCACCCCTCCACTTT. Its protein product is CASSLTSKDSPLHF.